This T cell receptor beta chain was identified in a study of siplizumab effects on memory and regulatory T cells. On this clone: The antigen is undetermined.

The CDR3 runs 15 residues. Looked up from germline, CDR1 is WNHNN and CDR2 is SYGVQD (reference sequence). General observations from the study: Alloreactive sequences tracing back to unstimulated CD4+ memory cells fell significantly with siplizumab. Controls had approximately 26% Treg-derived mappable alloreactive CD4+ clones on average, versus about 69% with siplizumab.

Some clones are missing from TCRdb's copy, which holds only in-frame ones; the method was immunoSEQ multiplex PCR. In the table there are 85,000 or so clones, 95% of which are singletons. This clonotype was obtained from a human donor in good health. The material sequenced was CD8+ T cells sorted from blood. J is TRBJ2-5 and V is TRBV10-1; TRBD1 agrees at 9 bases. The J call may be wrong; the DNA end is better matched by TRBJ2-7. The CDR3 coding sequence is TGCGCCAGCAGTCCCGGACAGGGGATCTTCTACGAGCAGTACTTC. This sequence encodes CASSPGQGIFYEQYF.